This T cell receptor beta chain was recovered during a study of T cell repertoires in cytomegalovirus infection. About the study: HLA-B-restricted CMV epitopes that are well studied were used alongside recently identified HLA-C-restricted ones. Both a matching HLA type and CMV infection were indicated by public TCR beta signatures. Study-level results: The ex vivo response was dominated by HLA-C-restricted CMV-specific TCR beta clonotypes.

MiXCR, applied by TCRdb to the reads, yields one record per CDR3 protein. The repertoire includes more than 300,000 distinct CDR3 sequences, about 35% of them detected once, and approximately 15% sits in the top ten. As for this clonotype: What it binds is unknown.

The TCR sequence derives from a human donor in good health (CMV status not recorded). Some clones in this sample may be carry-over from other donors' samples. Sequencing was performed on cultured PBMCs, taken from culture after CMV antigen stimulation.

CDR3 residues: CATSDKTPANEQFF. CDR3 nucleotides: TGTGCCACCAGTGATAAGACCCCTGCCAATGAGCAGTTCTTC. The chain is built from TRBV24-1 and TRBJ2-1, with no clear D. Germline assignment: CDR1 KGHDR and CDR2 SFDVKD. The CDR3 length is 14 residues. With 3 bases removed from V and 6 bases from J, the gap between germline ends came to 11 bases.